What follows are 7 T cell receptor beta chains derived from one specimen sequenced in a study of shared clonotypes between healthy human individuals. TCRdb's copy holds only in-frame clones and misses some; the assay was immunoSEQ multiplex PCR. This table has about a million clones, about 70% appearing once. Sequencing used memory CD4+ T cells sorted from blood. Stated subset: CD45RA-negative fraction. The receptors originated from a man between 18 and 35 years old in good health.

J is TRBJ2-7 and V is TRBV5-6, with D possibly TRBD1 on 6 matching bases. The germline V gene encodes CDR1 SGHDT and CDR2 YYEEEE. The CDR3 contains 15 residues. V lost 3 bases to trimming and J lost 7 bases, with 20 bases between them. The DNA of the CDR3 is TGTGCCAGCAGCTGGGGGCAGGGGACCCTCGGGGAGCAGTACTTC. It encodes CASSWGQGTLGEQYF.

The chain joins TRBV5-4 to TRBJ2-3, with 8 bases matching TRBD2. The junction had 8 bases not matched to a gene; V was cut back by 3 bases and J by 2 bases. Germline V CDR1 and CDR2: SGHNT, YYREEE (reference sequence). There are 16 residues in the CDR3. The CDR3 nucleotides read TGTGCCAGCAGCTCTCAGACTAGCGCCACCACAGATACGCAGTATTTT. Protein sequence: CASSSQTSATTDTQYF.

V is TRBV7-2 and J is TRBJ1-3; a weak D match, TRBD1 (5 bases). In germline, CDR1 is SGHTA, CDR2 FQGNSA. The CDR3 is 15 amino acids. Trimming stripped 1 base from V and 4 bases from J, with 11 bases between. The CDR3 loop is CASSLVEGQGNTIYF. The DNA for the CDR3 is TGTGCCAGCAGCTTAGTGGAGGGGCAGGGAAACACCATATATTTT. Together with reference TRBV7-2 and TRBJ1-3, the CDR3 gives the full variable domain: GAGVSQSPSNKVTEKGKDVELRCDPISGHTALYWYRQSLGQGLEFLIYFQGNSAPDKSGLPSDRFSAERTGGSVSTLTIQRTQQEDSAVYLCASSLVEGQGNTIYFGEGSWLTVV.

The chain couples TRBV25-1 to TRBJ2-3, with no clear D. Germline CDR1 MGHDK, CDR2 SYGVNS. V lost 4 bases and J 0 bases, leaving 8 bases between the germline ends. The CDR3 has 14 amino acids. The chain's CDR3 is CASSATESTDTQYF. The CDR3 DNA is TGTGCCAGCAGTGCAACAGAAAGCACAGATACGCAGTATTTT.

This chain uses TRBV10-3 with TRBJ1-5; TRBD1 matches 8 bases. The CDR3 covers 14 residues. The germline V gene encodes CDR1 ENHRY and CDR2 SYGVKD. V lost 11 bases, J lost 6 bases, and 12 bases stayed unmatched. In DNA, the CDR3 is TGTGCCGCACAGGGGGAGGGGACGTTTCAGCCCCAGCATTTT. It yields the protein CAAQGEGTFQPQHF.

The sample holds one count of this clone. The genes are TRBV5-6 and TRBJ1-5, with a weak D call TRBD1 (6 bases). The CDR3 has 16 amino acids. CDR1 is SGHDT and CDR2 is YYEEEE in the germline V gene. Trimming removed 0 bases from V and 6 bases from J, with 16 bases in between. Here the CDR3 reads CASSLGLGGISQPQHF. The CDR3 coding sequence is TGTGCCAGCAGCTTGGGCCTAGGGGGAATTAGTCAGCCCCAGCATTTT.

This clone was counted a few times. The CDR3 region has the DNA TGTGCCAGCACACCCGGGACAGCAAACTATGGCTACACCTTC. This codes for CASTPGTANYGYTF. V is TRBV7-9 and J is TRBJ1-2; 7 bases match TRBD1. V shed 7 bases, J shed 2 bases, and the junction held 7 bases outside the gene matches. Per germline, CDR1 SEHNR and CDR2 FQNEAQ (reference sequence). The length of the CDR3 is 14 residues.